The entry below gives a single T cell receptor beta chain sequence along with its context. Its antigen is still unknown. The CDR3 totals 13 residues. V shed 2 bases and J shed 5 bases, with 10 bases lying between them. Germline V gene data show CDR1 as SGHNT and CDR2 as YENEEA. This entry is derived from a study of cytomegalovirus exposure and HLA in healthy donors. Study-wide points: In a later analysis, DRB1 alleles had the most associated TCRs; HLA-C alleles the fewest. Diagnosis of cytomegalovirus status made by the classifier reportedly showed high specificity and sensitivity. Some V segments, including TRBV6-2 and TRBV6-3, were excluded as indistinguishable. Researchers reported that a few CMV-associated chains were confirmed in vitro as CMV antigen-specific.

13 Jbeta primers and 60 Vbeta primers were used for the PCR. Data came from immunoSEQ multiplex PCR; TCRdb stores just in-frame clones and leaves some out. The sample records over 150,000 clones, 70% to 85% being singletons. The rearrangement links TRBV11-3 to TRBJ2-7; D is unclear. This clonotype was obtained from an older woman in good health and CMV-seropositive. The sequencing input was PBMCs. This CDR3 reads CASSLRSGNEQYF. The CDR3 DNA is TGTGCCAGCAGCTTACGGTCTGGTAACGAGCAGTACTTC.